Listed below are T cell receptor beta chains from one sample, sequenced in a study of spatial heterogeneity in lung cancer. Via MiXCR, TCRdb re-called the 5' RACE reads, giving one row per CDR3 protein. This sample has 4,000 to 5,000 distinct CDR3 sequences, with approximately 5.7% found just once. The sample in question was lung tumor tissue, obtained at surgery. The receptor set was obtained from a male donor with early-stage non-small cell lung cancer. CDR3s include the opening cysteine and the closing phenylalanine or tryptophan.

V gene,J gene,CDR3 protein
TRBV29-1,TRBJ1-4,CSVIGLSEKLFF
TRBV6-6,TRBJ2-7,CASSYTPGTTISYEQYF
TRBV20-1,TRBJ2-5,CSARDNSGGGGAQYF
TRBV29-1,TRBJ2-7,CSVADRPAGEQYF
TRBV5-1,TRBJ1-1,CASSLASRELHEAFF
TRBV19,TRBJ1-4,CASSVGTATNEKLFF
TRBV5-8,TRBJ2-1,CASNPRASSYNEQFF
TRBV7-8,TRBJ1-2,CASSLGRDGYGYTF
TRBV30,TRBJ1-3,CAWSVGTTSGNTIYF
TRBV7-9,TRBJ2-7,CASSLAQLGQYF
TRBV29-1,TRBJ2-5,CSAGQSETQYF
TRBV7-2,TRBJ2-3,CASSLSQGTDTQYF
TRBV5-1,TRBJ2-2,CASNLADGELFF
TRBV27,TRBJ2-1,CASRILAGSYNEQFF
TRBV5-1,TRBJ2-2,CASSGLAGGGGELFF
TRBV3-1,TRBJ1-1,CARSQTDRGRTEAFF
TRBV6-1,TRBJ1-5,CASSEPDRGNQPQHF
TRBV20-1,TRBJ1-5,CSARGSNQPQHF
TRBV7-9,TRBJ2-2,CASSPGTGDHTGELFF
TRBV29-1,TRBJ2-7,CSVLEYEQYF
TRBV9,TRBJ2-3,CASSLSGITDTQYF
TRBV11-2,TRBJ2-3,CASSSTDTQYF
TRBV7-2,TRBJ2-1,CASSSPATADLQGSSYNEQFF
TRBV7-9,TRBJ2-5,CASSLVQETQYF
TRBV2,TRBJ2-6,CASSGLGPGANVLTF
TRBV7-2,TRBJ2-3,CASSLGTGRSDTQYF
TRBV20-1,TRBJ2-7,CSARDLRGTSSYEQYF
TRBV12-3/TRBV12-4,TRBJ1-5,CASSLADQPQHF